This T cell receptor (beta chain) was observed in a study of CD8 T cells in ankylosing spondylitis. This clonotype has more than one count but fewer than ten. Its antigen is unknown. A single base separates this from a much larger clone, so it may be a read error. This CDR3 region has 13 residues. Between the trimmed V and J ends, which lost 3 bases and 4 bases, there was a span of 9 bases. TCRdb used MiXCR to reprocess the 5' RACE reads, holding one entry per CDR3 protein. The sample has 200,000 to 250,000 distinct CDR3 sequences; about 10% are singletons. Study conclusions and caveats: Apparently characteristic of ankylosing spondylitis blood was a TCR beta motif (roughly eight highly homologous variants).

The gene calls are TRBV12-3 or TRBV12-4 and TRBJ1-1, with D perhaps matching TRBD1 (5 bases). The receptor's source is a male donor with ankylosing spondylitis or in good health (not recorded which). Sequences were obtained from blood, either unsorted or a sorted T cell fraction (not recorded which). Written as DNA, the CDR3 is TGTGCCAGCAGTTTTCAGGGCAGCACTGAAGCTTTCTTT. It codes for CASSFQGSTEAFF.